This T cell receptor (beta chain) emerged from a study of cytomegalovirus exposure and HLA in healthy donors. Across the study: One earlier analysis, a look at around 170 million T cells, found more than 100 million unique TCR beta sequences.

The germline V gene has CDR1 MGHDK and CDR2 SYGVNS. Deletions cut 1 base from V and 3 bases from J, with 14 bases between. This CDR3 comprises 16 residues. PCR involved 60 Vbeta and 13 Jbeta primers. This table comes from immunoSEQ multiplex PCR, and its TCRdb copy is limited to in-frame clones, with some not included. Its table lists about 88,000 clones. Overall study results and limits: Another analysis was done later, and it associated approximately 17,000 TCR beta sequences with HLA alleles at 0.05 false discovery rate.

A word on this clone: The antigen is not known.

The sample consisted of PBMCs. This chain joins TRBV25-1 and TRBJ2-3, with no clear D. The source of this sequence is a girl between 10 and 17 years old in good health and CMV-seropositive. CDR3 protein: CASSESSLDLTDTQYF. The CDR3 coding sequence is TGTGCCAGCAGTGAATCTAGTCTCGATCTGACAGATACGCAGTATTTT.